One sample yielded the 19 T cell receptor beta chains listed below, sequenced in a study of T cells after yellow fever vaccination. TCRdb re-called the 5' RACE reads through MiXCR, storing one row per CDR3 protein. Found here are about 340,000 distinct CDR3 sequences, 8.7% of them singletons; the top ten hold over 15%. Here the sequenced sample was PBMCs, taken on the day of the first yellow fever vaccination. Receptors originate from a man aged 18 to 35 who received the YFV17D yellow fever vaccine.

This clonotype was recorded a few times. The chain employs TRBV7-3 and TRBJ2-7; 8 bases align to TRBD2. J was trimmed by 5 bases and V by 1 base; bases with no gene match: 1. The germline gives CDR1 SGHTA, CDR2 FQGTGA. The CDR3 has 13 amino acids. CDR3 amino acids: CASSLIGGDEQYF. Here the CDR3 DNA reads TGTGCCAGCAGCTTAATCGGGGGGGACGAGCAGTACTTC.

This chain uses TRBV20-1 with TRBJ1-5; no clear D gene. V was trimmed by 6 bases and J by 0 bases, leaving 18 bases between them. Germline assignment: CDR1 DFQATT and CDR2 SNEGSKA (reference sequence). The CDR3 covers 16 residues. The CDR3 sequence: CSARQSHIYSNQPQHF. DNA for the CDR3: TGCAGTGCAAGGCAGTCTCACATTTATAGCAATCAGCCCCAGCATTTT.

This clonotype was seen a handful of times. This chain uses TRBV14 with TRBJ2-7; D unresolved. The CDR3 runs to 14 residues. The V end lost 1 base, the J end lost 3 bases, and 10 bases lay between the germline ends. CDR1 is SGHDN, CDR2 FVKESK, per germline. CDR3 DNA: TGTGCCAGCAGCCAAGGCAGAGAGAACTACGAGCAGTACTTC. Protein: CASSQGRENYEQYF.

This clonotype was seen a handful of times. The V gene is TRBV7-2, the J gene TRBJ2-3; 7 bases fit TRBD1. Germline CDR1 is SGHTA and CDR2 is FQGNSA. CDR3 length equals 15 residues. Trimming cost V 3 bases and J 0 bases; bases outside gene matches: 3. CDR3 protein: CASSLQQGSTDTQYF. The DNA of the CDR3 is TGTGCCAGCAGCTTGCAACAGGGGAGCACAGATACGCAGTATTTT.

This clonotype was seen a handful of times. The V and J genes are TRBV19 and TRBJ2-3, with 10 positions matching TRBD2. The length of the CDR3 is 15 residues. J lost 4 bases, V lost 8 bases, and 9 bases had no gene match. Per the germline V gene, CDR1 is LNHDA and CDR2 is SQIVND (reference sequence). This CDR3 is CASSNLAGVSDTQYF. The CDR3 DNA sequence: TGTGCCAGTTCGAATCTAGCGGGGGTATCAGATACGCAGTATTTT.

The chain carries TRBV20-1 and TRBJ1-2, with D unclear. Between the trimmed V and J ends, which lost 4 bases and 7 bases, there was a span of 10 bases. The CDR3 runs to 11 residues. CDR1 is DFQATT, CDR2 SNEGSKA, per germline (reference sequence). CDR3 region: CSATPGFGYTF. The DNA of the CDR3 is TGCAGTGCTACCCCGGGTTTTGGCTACACCTTC.

This clonotype was observed many times. The chain couples TRBV12-3 or TRBV12-4 to TRBJ1-6; no reliable D call. The V end lost 3 bases, the J end lost 5 bases, and 8 bases lay between the germline ends. This CDR3 contains 14 residues. CDR3 region: CASSLTPDNSPLHF. The CDR3 coding sequence is TGTGCCAGCAGTTTGACGCCAGATAATTCACCCCTCCACTTT.

This clonotype was counted only a few times. V and J are TRBV6-2 or TRBV6-3 and TRBJ2-1; tentative D call: TRBD1 (5 bases). This CDR3 has 12 residues. Germline V lookup: CDR1 MNHEY, CDR2 SVGEGT. Trimming removed 6 bases from V and 8 bases from J, with 11 bases in between. CDR3 loop: CASRTAMDEQFF. In DNA form, the CDR3 reads TGTGCCAGCAGGACAGCTATGGATGAGCAGTTCTTC.

This clonotype has more than one count but fewer than ten. The J gene is TRBJ2-3, the V gene TRBV5-1; D is uncertain. Trimming took 0 bases from V and 1 from J, leaving 9 bases between them. CDR3 size: 15 residues. Germline-derived CDR1 and CDR2 are SGHRS and YFSETQ. The CDR3, as DNA: TGCGCCAGCAGCTTGGGAGGCCAGGGCACAGATACGCAGTATTTT. Translating it yields CASSLGGQGTDTQYF.

This clonotype was seen at least ten times. The rearrangement links TRBV7-8 to TRBJ2-1; no clear D gene. Trimming cost V 2 bases and J 0 bases, with 8 bases left between them. This CDR3 has 15 residues. Germline V CDR1 and CDR2: SGHVS, FQNEAQ. The CDR3 here is CASSLRASSYNEQFF. The DNA for the CDR3 is TGTGCCAGCAGCTTACGGGCGAGCTCCTACAATGAGCAGTTCTTC.

The chain recombines TRBV7-2 with TRBJ2-7; unclear D gene. The CDR3 runs 15 residues. V was cut by 2 bases and J by 5 bases, with 16 bases left in between. Germline CDR1 and CDR2: SGHTA and FQGNSA. CDR3 nucleotide sequence: TGTGCCAGCAGCTTAAGGGTCGGTGAGGATCACGAGCAGTACGTC. This gives the protein CASSLRVGEDHEQYV.

The rearrangement links TRBV3-1 to TRBJ1-1; D is possibly TRBD1 (6 bases). This CDR3 spans 13 amino acids. Germline CDR1 reads LGHDT; CDR2 reads YNNKEL (reference sequence). V shed 0 bases and J shed 10 bases, with 12 bases lying between them. Here the CDR3 DNA reads TGTGCCAGCAGCCAAGACGGGGGCGGGGGAGCTTTCTTT. Amino acids: CASSQDGGGGAFF.

In its sample, this clonotype was seen a few times. The chain couples TRBV20-1 to TRBJ1-5, with D tentatively TRBD1 (5 bases). The CDR3 spans 20 residues. The V end was cut by 0 bases, the J end by 2 bases, with 26 bases between. Germline-derived CDR1 and CDR2 are DFQATT and SNEGSKA (reference sequence). The CDR3 spells CSARDYLQEISRRGNQPQHF. The DNA for the CDR3 is TGCAGTGCTAGAGACTACCTACAGGAAATTTCTCGCAGGGGCAATCAGCCCCAGCATTTT.

This clonotype occurred a few times. The genes are TRBV19 and TRBJ1-5; D is unclear. V lost 7 bases and J lost 9, with 22 bases in between. CDR3 length equals 15 residues. CDR1 is LNHDA and CDR2 is SQIVND in the germline V gene (reference sequence). The CDR3 loop is CASTPEGTVPRPQHF. CDR3 nucleotide sequence: TGTGCCAGTACCCCGGAGGGCACGGTCCCTCGGCCCCAGCATTTT.

This chain joins TRBV5-6 and TRBJ1-1; 10 positions match TRBD1. Germline V gene lookup returns CDR1 SGHDT and CDR2 YYEEEE. Trimming at V came to 6 bases and at J to 11 bases, leaving 13 bases not matched to a gene. This CDR3 comprises 14 residues. In DNA form, the CDR3 reads TGTGCCAGCACCACGCCCGGGACAGGGGTGTGGGCTTTCTTT. This sequence encodes CASTTPGTGVWAFF.

The V call is TRBV12-3 or TRBV12-4, the J call TRBJ2-6; D is unresolved. V lost 5 bases and J 1 base, leaving 3 bases between the germline ends. The CDR3 loop spans 13 amino acids. CDR3 in DNA: TGTGCCAGCAGTGTATCTGGGGCCAACGTCCTGACTTTC. This gives the protein CASSVSGANVLTF.

This chain links TRBV5-1 with TRBJ2-5; TRBD1 aligns across 7 bases. Germline loops: CDR1 SGHRS, CDR2 YFSETQ. The length of the CDR3 is 14 residues. The J segment lost 4 bases and the V segment lost 4 bases, leaving 7 bases of the junction unmatched. The CDR3 coding sequence is TGCGCCAGCAGCCCACAGGGGCAGGGAGAGACCCAGTACTTC. Translation gives CASSPQGQGETQYF.

V gene TRBV18 combines with J gene TRBJ1-5; D is ambiguous. V was clipped by 1 base and J by 7 bases, with 8 bases between them. The CDR3 consists of 13 residues. In germline, CDR1 is KGHSH, CDR2 LQKENI. The CDR3 coding sequence is TGTGCCAGCTCACCACGGAACGGGCAGCCCCAGCATTTT. Its protein product is CASSPRNGQPQHF.

The chain joins TRBV6-5 to TRBJ2-1; possibly TRBD2 for D (6 bases). The germline CDR1 and CDR2 sequences are MNHEY and SVGAGI. Trimming removed 2 bases from V and 5 bases from J, with 19 bases in between. The CDR3 is 17 residues long. The CDR3 DNA reads as TGTGCCAGCAGTTACCCCCGGGAGCTAGCATCCCACAATGAGCAGTTCTTC. Its protein product is CASSYPRELASHNEQFF.